Listed here is a single T cell receptor beta chain. CDR3-region Arm-PCR and iRepertoire HTBI primers produced the TCR beta libraries. TCRdb re-derived calls from the multiplex PCR reads in MiXCR, one entry per CDR3 protein. The data show some 450,000 distinct CDR3 sequences, with about a sixth seen just once and around 10% held by the top ten. The CDR3 length is 14 residues. After removal of 4 bases from V and 4 bases from J, the junction contained 3 bases not matched to a gene. CDR1 is LNHDA, CDR2 SQIVND, per germline (reference sequence). The sample comes from a study of regulatory T cells in long-lasting Graves disease. Time point specified: newly diagnosed GD, antithyroid drugs for less than 3 months. RNA isolated from PBMCs was used to make the TCR library. The sample was also linked to a second study, of T cells in Graves' hyperthyroidism and ophthalmopathy. That source adds: A first-round RT-PCR of the TCR CDR3 used the HTBI primer set.

Sequencing was performed on peripheral blood mononuclear cells (PBMCs), taken at new diagnosis, from a patient treated with antithyroid drugs. The V call is TRBV19, the J call TRBJ1-1; 10 bases align to TRBD1. This TCR was recovered from a woman aged 30 to 39 with Graves disease. The CDR3 bases are TGTGCCAGTAGTACCTGGACAGGGGGCACTGAAGCTTTCTTT. Translated, it gives CASSTWTGGTEAFF.